This T cell receptor (beta chain) was sequenced in a study of glioma-infiltrating T cells after dendritic cell vaccination. The overall study: The vaccine used monocyte-derived dendritic cells pulsed overnight with autologous tumor lysate.

Time point denoted: after dendritic cell vaccination, including at tumor progression/relapse. PBMC sampling occurred before vaccination, two weeks after the third dose, and at progression. This clone was counted between two and nine times. The PCR used 60 V beta and 13 J beta primers. Sequencing used immunoSEQ multiplex PCR; TCRdb keeps in-frame clones, though not all of them. This sample has some 10,000 clones; approximately 80% occur once, and the top ten carry roughly 41%. From germline, CDR1 is LNHDA and CDR2 SQIVND (reference sequence). This CDR3 is 15 amino acids long. V gave up 4 bases and J gave up 7 bases; unmatched junction bases: 9.

The sequencing here drew on blood, taken after dendritic cell vaccination. The V and J genes are TRBV19 and TRBJ2-2, with TRBD1 identical over 7 bases. The TCR sequence derives from a human donor with glioblastoma. The CDR3 here is CASSTTRTGVGELFF. CDR3 DNA sequence: TGTGCCAGTAGTACAACTCGGACAGGTGTCGGGGAGCTGTTTTTT.